The 17 T cell receptor beta chains given below trace back to one sample, sequenced in a study of blood T cell repertoires in COVID-19. Method: immunoSEQ multiplex PCR; TCRdb's copy keeps in-frame clones and lacks some. The sample has around 300,000 clones; 85% are singletons. The sequenced material came from PBMCs or T cells enriched from blood (not recorded which). The receptor source for this set is a woman aged 50 to 60 who had recovered from COVID-19.

The chain links TRBV27 to TRBJ2-7, with 10 bases matching TRBD1. J lost 5 bases, V lost 5 bases, and 9 bases had no gene match. This CDR3 is 15 amino acids long. The germline V gene encodes CDR1 MNHEY and CDR2 SMNVEV (reference sequence). Here the CDR3 reads CASSTGRDRGHEQYF. CDR3 nucleotides: TGTGCCAGCAGTACCGGAAGGGACAGGGGCCACGAGCAGTACTTC.

The rearrangement joins TRBV6-5 to TRBJ1-5; tentatively, D is TRBD1 (6 bases). The CDR3 contains 13 residues. Germline values: CDR1 MNHEY, CDR2 SVGAGI. V was shortened by 11 bases and J by 8 bases, with 19 bases between the two germline ends. CDR3 sequence: CAGSRDIAEPQHF. CDR3 nucleotides: TGTGCCGGGTCCCGGGACATTGCGGAGCCCCAGCATTTT.

The genes are TRBV18 and TRBJ2-1; the D is unclear. Trimming cost V 3 bases and J 2 bases, with 8 bases left between them. The germline V gene has CDR1 KGHSH and CDR2 LQKENI. CDR3 size: 14 residues. CDR3 protein: CASSPQRTYNEQFF. CDR3 nucleotide sequence: TGTGCCAGCTCACCTCAGCGAACCTACAATGAGCAGTTCTTC.

This chain links TRBV19 with TRBJ1-2, with TRBD1 matching 11 bases. The CDR3 is 17 residues long. Germline-derived CDR1 and CDR2 are LNHDA and SQIVND (reference sequence). The J segment lost 5 bases and the V segment lost 3 bases, leaving 11 bases of the junction unmatched. CDR3 DNA sequence: TGTGCCAGTAGTATCCCCCTCCGGGACAGGGGGAGGTATGGCTACACCTTC. Its translation is CASSIPLRDRGRYGYTF.

The rearrangement links TRBV1 to TRBJ1-4; the table names TRBD1, a call not compared with the DNA. TRBV1 is termed a pseudogene. The CDR3 loop spans 16 amino acids. CDR3 coding DNA: TGCACCAGCAGCCAAGTATCGGGACAAGTTAATGAAAAACTGTTTTTT. Its protein product is CTSSQVSGQVNEKLFF.

V usage is TRBV24-1 and J usage is TRBJ2-7; TRBD2 is a possible D gene (6 bases). Germline CDR1 and CDR2: KGHDR and SFDVKD. V lost 5 bases to trimming and J lost 6 bases, with 19 bases between them. This CDR3 is built from 15 residues. CDR3 in amino acids: CATSVGGIFIREQYF. CDR3 sequence (DNA): TGTGCCACCAGTGTAGGAGGGATTTTTATACGCGAGCAGTACTTC.

In the case of this clone: Other DNA sequences from this sample encode an identical CDR3 as well. V and J are TRBV18 and TRBJ2-3; 7 nucleotides agree with TRBD1. CDR3 length equals 15 residues. The germline CDR1 and CDR2 sequences are KGHSH and LQKENI. Trimming took 3 bases from V and 0 from J; bases not matched to a gene: 3. The CDR3 reads CASSPRTGSTDTQYF. Written as DNA, the CDR3 is TGTGCCAGCTCACCCCGGACAGGAAGCACAGATACGCAGTATTTT. Looking up the rest from reference TRBV18 and TRBJ2-3 gives the full variable domain: NAGVMQNPRHLVRRRGQEARLRCSPMKGHSHVYWYRQLPEEGLKFMVYLQKENIIDESGMPKERFSAEFPKEGPSILRIQQVVRGDSAAYFCASSPRTGSTDTQYFGPGTRLTVL.

The chain combines TRBV6-8 with TRBJ2-2; 9 positions match TRBD1. Trimming cost V 7 bases and J 7 bases; bases outside gene matches: 10. Per germline, CDR1 MNHGY and CDR2 SAAAGT. This CDR3 is built from 15 residues. CDR3 loop: CASKTGQGGNGELFF. CDR3 DNA: TGTGCCAGCAAGACGGGACAGGGAGGGAACGGGGAGCTGTTTTTT.

The chain couples TRBV6-5 to TRBJ2-7; D is uncertain. Trimming stripped 6 bases from V and 0 bases from J, with 12 bases between. CDR1 is MNHEY, CDR2 SVGAGI, per germline. The CDR3 contains 14 residues. The CDR3 sequence: CASRPTQNSYEQYF. CDR3 bases: TGTGCCAGCAGGCCAACACAGAACTCCTACGAGCAGTACTTC.

This clone was detected only once. The gene calls are TRBV11-3 and TRBJ2-1; D remains unclear. From germline, CDR1 is SGHNT and CDR2 YENEEA. CDR3 size: 13 residues. V lost 4 bases and J lost 4, with 8 bases in between. The CDR3 sequence: CASSSGSYNEQFF. The CDR3 region has the DNA TGTGCCAGCAGCTCCGGGTCGTACAATGAGCAGTTCTTC.

The chain carries TRBV5-4 and TRBJ1-2, with 10 bases identical to TRBD1. Losses at the gene ends were 1 base for V and 7 bases for J; bases not matched to a gene: 10. The CDR3 loop spans 16 amino acids. Germline CDR1 and CDR2: SGHNT and YYREEE (reference sequence). The CDR3 region has the DNA TGTGCCAGCAGCTTGTCCCAGACAGGGGGCTTGGGTGGCTACACCTTC. Translated: CASSLSQTGGLGGYTF.

J is TRBJ1-1 and V is TRBV19; unclear D gene. This CDR3 spans 15 amino acids. Per the germline V gene, CDR1 is LNHDA and CDR2 is SQIVND (reference sequence). Trimming cost V 1 base and J 1 base, with 10 bases left between them. CDR3 region: CASSIGRGRNTEAFF. The CDR3 DNA sequence: TGTGCCAGTAGTATAGGGCGAGGGCGGAACACTGAAGCTTTCTTT.

The rearrangement joins TRBV6-6 to TRBJ2-5, with 8 bases identical to TRBD2. The CDR3 is 12 amino acids. The germline V gene has CDR1 MNHNY and CDR2 SVGAGI (reference sequence). V gave up 6 bases and J gave up 3 bases; unmatched junction bases: 0. CDR3 protein: CASRAGEETQYF. The CDR3 coding sequence is TGTGCCAGCAGAGCGGGGGAAGAGACCCAGTACTTC.

The chain combines TRBV7-2 with TRBJ1-5; 7 bases align to TRBD1. Germline V lookup: CDR1 SGHTA, CDR2 FQGNSA. The trim removed 6 bases at V and 1 base at J, leaving 9 bases unmatched. This CDR3 region has 16 residues. CDR3 protein: CASSRTGAGSNQPQHF. For the CDR3, the DNA is TGTGCCAGCAGTCGTACAGGGGCAGGGAGCAATCAGCCCCAGCATTTT.

The chain carries TRBV30 and TRBJ2-7, with 8 bases lining up with TRBD1. This CDR3 contains 12 residues. Losses at the gene ends were 7 bases for V and 2 bases for J; bases not matched to a gene: 4. Germline CDR1 and CDR2: GTSNPN and SVGIG (reference sequence). Here the CDR3 reads CAYNRGAYEQYF. The CDR3 DNA reads TGTGCCTATAACAGGGGGGCCTACGAGCAGTACTTC.

CDR3 amino acids: CASSVDAGGGTVATNEKLFF. CDR3 in DNA: TGTGCCAGCAGCGTAGACGCGGGTGGGGGGACAGTTGCAACTAATGAAAAACTGTTTTTT. The chain combines TRBV9 with TRBJ1-4; TRBD1 agrees at 7 bases. There are 20 residues in the CDR3. Germline assignment: CDR1 SGDLS and CDR2 YYNGEE. Trimming took 0 bases from V and 0 from J; bases not matched to a gene: 14.

This sequence joins TRBV5-1 and TRBJ2-1; TRBD2 aligns across 9 bases. The CDR3 covers 15 residues. V was clipped by 0 bases and J by 6 bases; unmatched bases: 4. Germline V gene lookup returns CDR1 SGHRS and CDR2 YFSETQ. CDR3 in DNA: TGCGCCAGCAGCTTGGACGCGGGGGGGCTCAATGAGCAGTTCTTC. Translating it yields CASSLDAGGLNEQFF.